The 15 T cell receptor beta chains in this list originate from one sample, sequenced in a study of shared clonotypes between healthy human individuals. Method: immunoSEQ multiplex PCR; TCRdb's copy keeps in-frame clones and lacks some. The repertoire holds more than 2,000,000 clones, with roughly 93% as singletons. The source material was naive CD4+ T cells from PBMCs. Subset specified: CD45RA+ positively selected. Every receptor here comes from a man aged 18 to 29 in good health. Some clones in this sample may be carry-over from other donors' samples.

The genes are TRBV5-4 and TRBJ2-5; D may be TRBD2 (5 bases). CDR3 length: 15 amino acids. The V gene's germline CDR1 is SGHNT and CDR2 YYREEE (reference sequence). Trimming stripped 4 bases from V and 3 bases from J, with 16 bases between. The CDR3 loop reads CASSPRTGLEETQYF. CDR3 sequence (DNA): TGTGCCAGCAGCCCGAGAACCGGACTGGAAGAGACCCAGTACTTC. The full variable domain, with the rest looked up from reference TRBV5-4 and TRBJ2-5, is ETGVTQSPTHLIKTRGQQVTLRCSSQSGHNTVSWYQQALGQGPQFIFQYYREEENGRGNFPPRFSGLQFPNYSSELNVNALELDDSALYLCASSPRTGLEETQYFGPGTRLLVL.

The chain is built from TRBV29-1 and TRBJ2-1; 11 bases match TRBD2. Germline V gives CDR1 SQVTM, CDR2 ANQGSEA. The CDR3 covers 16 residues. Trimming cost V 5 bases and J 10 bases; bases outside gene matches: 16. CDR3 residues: CSVKGLADYPIGEQFF. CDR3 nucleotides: TGCAGCGTTAAGGGACTAGCGGACTACCCAATAGGCGAGCAGTTCTTC.

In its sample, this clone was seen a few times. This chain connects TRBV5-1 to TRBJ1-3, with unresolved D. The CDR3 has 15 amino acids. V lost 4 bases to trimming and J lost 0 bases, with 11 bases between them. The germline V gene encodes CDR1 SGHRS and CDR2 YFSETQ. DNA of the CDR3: TGCGCCAGCAGCCCCATAGGGCTCTCTGGAAACACCATATATTTT. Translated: CASSPIGLSGNTIYF.

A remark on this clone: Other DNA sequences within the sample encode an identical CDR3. The CDR3 loop is CASSLYGGTNEKLFF. The CDR3 DNA sequence: TGTGCCAGCAGTTTATATGGGGGAACTAATGAAAAACTGTTTTTT. V usage is TRBV28 and J usage is TRBJ1-4, with D possibly matching TRBD1 (5 bases). The CDR3 length is 15 residues. Germline loops: CDR1 MDHEN, CDR2 SYDVKM. Trimming removed 1 base at V and 1 base at J, with 7 bases between.

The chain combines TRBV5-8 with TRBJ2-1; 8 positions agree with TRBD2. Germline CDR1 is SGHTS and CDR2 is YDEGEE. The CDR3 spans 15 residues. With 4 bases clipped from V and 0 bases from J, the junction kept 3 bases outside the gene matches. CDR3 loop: CASSAGGGSYNEQFF. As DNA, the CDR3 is TGTGCCAGCAGCGCGGGAGGAGGCTCCTACAATGAGCAGTTCTTC.

This chain's CDR3 is CASSLAPQPLSYEQYF. The CDR3 nucleotides are TGCGCCAGCAGCTTGGCCCCGCAGCCGTTATCTTACGAGCAGTACTTC. The rearrangement joins TRBV5-1 to TRBJ2-7; D remains ambiguous. CDR1 SGHRS and CDR2 YFSETQ come from the germline V gene. Trimming cost V 0 bases and J 4 bases, with 17 bases left between them. This CDR3 comprises 16 residues.

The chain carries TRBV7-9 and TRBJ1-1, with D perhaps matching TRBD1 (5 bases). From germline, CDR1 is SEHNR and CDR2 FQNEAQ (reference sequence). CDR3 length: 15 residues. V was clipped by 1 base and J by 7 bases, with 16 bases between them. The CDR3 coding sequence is TGTGCCAGCAGCTTAGTGGGGGGGATGTACCTTGAAGCTTTCTTT. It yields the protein CASSLVGGMYLEAFF.

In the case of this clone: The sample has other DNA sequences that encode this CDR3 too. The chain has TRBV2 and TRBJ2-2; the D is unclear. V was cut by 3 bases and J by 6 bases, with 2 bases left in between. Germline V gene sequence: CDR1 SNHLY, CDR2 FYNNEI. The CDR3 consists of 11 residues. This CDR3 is CASSEAGELFF. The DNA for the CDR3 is TGTGCCAGCAGTGAGGCCGGGGAGCTGTTTTTT.

The CDR3 loop is CAWRLGDRPYNEQFF. The CDR3 bases are TGTGCCTGGAGGTTAGGGGACAGGCCGTACAATGAGCAGTTCTTC. The chain uses TRBV30 and TRBJ2-1; 8 bases match TRBD1. The CDR3 is 15 amino acids. CDR1 and CDR2 (germline): GTSNPN, SVGIG (reference sequence). Germline trimming cut 3 bases from V and 4 bases from J; bases unmatched to any gene: 8.

CDR3 protein: CASSSPGQRTAGYTF. The CDR3, as DNA: TGTGCCAGCAGTTCTCCGGGACAGCGAACGGCTGGCTACACCTTC. The rearrangement links TRBV28 to TRBJ1-2, with 7 bases lining up with TRBD1. Germline V gives CDR1 MDHEN, CDR2 SYDVKM. This CDR3 contains 15 residues. Trimming took 4 bases from V and 7 from J; bases not matched to a gene: 12.

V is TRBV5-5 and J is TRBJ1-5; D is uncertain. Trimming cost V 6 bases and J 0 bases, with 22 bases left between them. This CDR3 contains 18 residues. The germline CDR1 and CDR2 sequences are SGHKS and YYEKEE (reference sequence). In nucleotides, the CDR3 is TGTGCCAGCACTCGCGGAGTAGGCGTCACCCATAGCAATCAGCCCCAGCATTTT. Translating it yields CASTRGVGVTHSNQPQHF.

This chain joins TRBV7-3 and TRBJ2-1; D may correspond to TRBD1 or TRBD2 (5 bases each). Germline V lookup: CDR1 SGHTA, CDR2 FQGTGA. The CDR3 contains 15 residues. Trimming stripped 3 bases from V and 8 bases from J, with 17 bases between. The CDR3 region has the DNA TGTGCCAGCAGCTTTTCAGGGAGAGGGTACGATGAGCAGTTCTTC. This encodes CASSFSGRGYDEQFF. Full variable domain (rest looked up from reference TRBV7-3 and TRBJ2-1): GAGVSQTPSNKVTEKGKYVELRCDPISGHTALYWYRQSLGQGPEFLIYFQGTGAADDSGLPNDRFFAVRPEGSVSTLKIQRTERGDSAVYLCASSFSGRGYDEQFFGPGTRLTVL.

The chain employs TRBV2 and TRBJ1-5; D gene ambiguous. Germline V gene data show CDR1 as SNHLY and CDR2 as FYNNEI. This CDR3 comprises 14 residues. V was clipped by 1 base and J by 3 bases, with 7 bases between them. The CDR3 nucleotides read TGTGCCAGCAGTGAAGGGCAAACCAATCAGCCCCAGCATTTT. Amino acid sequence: CASSEGQTNQPQHF. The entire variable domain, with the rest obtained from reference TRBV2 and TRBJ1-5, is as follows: EPEVTQTPSHQVTQMGQEVILRCVPISNHLYFYWYRQILGQKVEFLVSFYNNEISEKSEIFDDQFSVERPDGSNFTLKIRSTKLEDSAMYFCASSEGQTNQPQHFGDGTRLSIL.

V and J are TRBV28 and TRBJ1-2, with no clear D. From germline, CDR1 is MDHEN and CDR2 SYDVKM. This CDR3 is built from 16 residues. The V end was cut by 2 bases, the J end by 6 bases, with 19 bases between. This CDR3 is CASSLLPGQTENGYTF. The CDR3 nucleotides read TGTGCCAGCAGTTTACTCCCAGGCCAAACAGAAAATGGCTACACCTTC.

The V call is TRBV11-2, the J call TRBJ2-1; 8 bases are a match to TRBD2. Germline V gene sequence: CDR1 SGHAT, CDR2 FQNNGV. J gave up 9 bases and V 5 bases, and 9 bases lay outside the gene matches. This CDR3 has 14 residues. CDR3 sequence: CASSPPTRGGEQFF. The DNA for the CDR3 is TGTGCCAGCAGCCCCCCTACACGGGGGGGTGAGCAGTTCTTC.